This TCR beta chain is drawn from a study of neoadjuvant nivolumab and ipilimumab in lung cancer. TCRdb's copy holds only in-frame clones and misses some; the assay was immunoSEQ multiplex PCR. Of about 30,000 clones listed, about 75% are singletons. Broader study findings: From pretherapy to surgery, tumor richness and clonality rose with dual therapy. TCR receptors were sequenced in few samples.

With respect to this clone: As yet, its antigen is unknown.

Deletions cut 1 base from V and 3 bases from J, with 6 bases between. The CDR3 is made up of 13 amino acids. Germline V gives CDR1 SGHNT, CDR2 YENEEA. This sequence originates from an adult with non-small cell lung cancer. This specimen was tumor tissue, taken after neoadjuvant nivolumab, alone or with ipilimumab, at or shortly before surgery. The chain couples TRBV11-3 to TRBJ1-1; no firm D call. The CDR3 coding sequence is TGTGCCAGCAGCTTAGCGGCAGACACTGAAGCTTTCTTT. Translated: CASSLAADTEAFF. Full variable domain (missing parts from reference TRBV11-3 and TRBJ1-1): EAGVVQSPRYKIIEKKQPVAFWCNPISGHNTLYWYLQNLGQGPELLIRYENEEAVDDSQLPKDRFSAERLKGVDSTLKIQPAELGDSAVYLCASSLAADTEAFFGQGTRLTVV.